This T cell receptor (beta chain) was observed in a study of blood T cell repertoires in COVID-19. Study in general: The United States, Italy and Spain provided the acute and convalescent COVID-19 samples. T cells, B-cell-depleted T cells, or PBMCs provided the cDNA or gDNA that served as material.

Per the original methods: The assay estimated nucleated cells by amplifying reference gene primers. TCRdb keeps only in-frame clones here, not all; method: immunoSEQ multiplex PCR. V and J calls and clone size are those listed in that table; D and trimming were worked out from the DNA. The sample shows over 100,000 clones, approximately 84% of them seen only once. This clone was recorded once. The V end lost 3 bases, the J end lost 2 bases, and 27 bases lay between the germline ends. The length of the CDR3 is 20 residues. This sequence originates from a woman in her 50s with acute or convalescent COVID-19. The rearrangement links TRBV23-1 to TRBJ2-3, with D maybe TRBD1 (8 bases). TRBV23-1 falls under the ORF class, with uncertain function. The material sequenced was peripheral blood. Written as DNA, the CDR3 is TGCGCCAGCAGTCAGAGGGACGGTCCGATACAGGGGGGGGACACAGATACGCAGTATTTT. The encoded protein is CASSQRDGPIQGGDTDTQYF.